The 15 T cell receptor beta chains reported below all come from one sample, sequenced in a study of cytomegalovirus exposure and HLA in healthy donors. PCR was performed using 60 Vbeta and 13 Jbeta primers. Profiled with immunoSEQ multiplex PCR; TCRdb holds only in-frame clones, not every one. The sample lists about 190,000 clones, about 81% occurring once. The sample comprised PBMCs. These receptors were taken from a woman aged 18-35 years in good health and CMV-seronegative.

The chain employs TRBV27 and TRBJ1-5; tentative D call: TRBD1 (6 bases). The CDR3 totals 13 residues. CDR1 and CDR2 (germline): MNHEY, SMNVEV (reference sequence). V gave up 5 bases and J gave up 6 bases, with 11 bases separating them. DNA of the CDR3: TGTGCCAGCAGTACAACAGGGACTCAGCCCCAGCATTTT. Translating gives CASSTTGTQPQHF.

The rearrangement joins TRBV2 to TRBJ1-1, with 9 bases fitting TRBD1. CDR1 SNHLY and CDR2 FYNNEI come from the germline V gene. This CDR3 contains 13 residues. V dropped 6 bases and J dropped 6; count of bases not matched to a gene: 5. CDR3 nucleotide sequence: TGTGCCAGCAGGGGACAGGGAGGGCCTGAAGCTTTCTTT. It translates to CASRGQGGPEAFF.

This sequence joins TRBV27 and TRBJ2-3; D not certain. V was cut by 4 bases and J by 4 bases, with 18 bases left in between. CDR1 MNHEY and CDR2 SMNVEV come from the germline V gene (reference sequence). CDR3 length: 16 residues. Here the CDR3 DNA reads TGTGCCAGCAGTTCCATTGAAGCCATGAAAGCAGATACGCAGTATTTT. It specifies CASSSIEAMKADTQYF.

V gene TRBV9 combines with J gene TRBJ1-2; D not certain. The CDR3 runs to 15 residues. Trimming took off 5 bases at V and 3 bases at J, with 17 bases between the two ends. Germline CDR1 reads SGDLS; CDR2 reads YYNGEE. The CDR3 region has the DNA TGTGCCAGCAGAGGCCCAGCCAGGCAGGACTATGGCTACACCTTC. As protein: CASRGPARQDYGYTF.

The chain employs TRBV6-1 and TRBJ2-7; 14 nucleotides align to TRBD2. V lost 3 bases and J lost 0; bases outside the gene matches: 13. Germline V gene lookup returns CDR1 MNHNS and CDR2 SASEGT. CDR3 length: 20 amino acids. CDR3 nucleotides: TGTGCCAGCAGTGACATCCGGACGGGACTAGCGGGAGCCTACTCCTACGAGCAGTACTTC. It codes for CASSDIRTGLAGAYSYEQYF.

The V and J genes are TRBV19 and TRBJ2-6; 7 nucleotides align to TRBD2. This CDR3 comprises 18 residues. In germline, CDR1 is LNHDA, CDR2 SQIVND (reference sequence). V dropped 8 bases and J dropped 4; count of bases not matched to a gene: 17. The CDR3 reads CASRPTERGNTGANVLTF. In DNA, the CDR3 is TGTGCCAGTCGGCCCACAGAGCGGGGAAACACCGGGGCCAACGTCCTGACTTTC.

This sequence joins TRBV10-3 and TRBJ2-3; 9 nucleotides line up with TRBD1. The CDR3 has 14 amino acids. CDR1 is ENHRY, CDR2 SYGVKD, per germline. V was clipped by 4 bases and J by 5 bases; unmatched bases: 4. The CDR3 reads CAISVGTGIDTQYF. Written as DNA, the CDR3 is TGTGCCATCAGTGTCGGGACAGGGATAGATACGCAGTATTTT.

The rearrangement uses TRBV27 and TRBJ2-7; 9 positions match TRBD1. The CDR3 sequence is 14 residues long. After removal of 6 bases from V and 9 bases from J, the junction contained 12 bases not matched to a gene. CDR1 and CDR2 from the germline V gene are MNHEY and SMNVEV (reference sequence). CDR3 sequence reads: CASRSGQGRERQYF. The CDR3 nucleotides read TGTGCCAGCAGATCGGGACAGGGAAGGGAAAGGCAGTACTTC.

CDR3 sequence (DNA): TGCGCCAGCAGGAGACAGCCGCAAGGGGCAACTAATGAAAAACTGTTTTTT. Its protein is CASRRQPQGATNEKLFF. V is TRBV5-1 and J is TRBJ1-4; possible D gene TRBD1, 5 bases. Germline CDR1 and CDR2: SGHRS and YFSETQ. Trimming cost V 5 bases and J 0 bases, with 17 bases left between them. CDR3 length equals 17 residues.

The CDR3 DNA reads as TGTGCCAGCAGCGTTCGAGGGGGCGGCCTATGGGACGAGCAGTACTTC. Its protein is CASSVRGGGLWDEQYF. The V gene is TRBV9, the J gene TRBJ2-7; 7 positions agree with TRBD1. This CDR3 comprises 16 residues. The trim removed 2 bases at V and 5 bases at J, leaving 13 bases unmatched. Germline-derived CDR1 and CDR2 are SGDLS and YYNGEE.

This clone has only a few counts. The rearrangement uses TRBV28 and TRBJ2-1, with TRBD1 matching over 7 bases. The trim removed 4 bases at V and 9 bases at J, leaving 3 bases unmatched. The germline V gene has CDR1 MDHEN and CDR2 SYDVKM. The CDR3 has 12 amino acids. The CDR3 DNA reads TGTGCCAGCAGTTCGACAGGGATTGAGCAGTTCTTC. The encoded protein is CASSSTGIEQFF. Together with reference TRBV28 and TRBJ2-1, the CDR3 gives the full variable domain: DVKVTQSSRYLVKRTGEKVFLECVQDMDHENMFWYRQDPGLGLRLIYFSYDVKMKEKGDIPEGYSVSREKKERFSLILESASTNQTSMYLCASSSTGIEQFFGPGTRLTVL.

This clone occurred a few times. The V and J genes are TRBV6-6 and TRBJ1-3; unclear D gene. The germline V and J ends were trimmed by 2 bases and 0 bases, with 8 bases remaining between them. Germline assignment: CDR1 MNHNY and CDR2 SVGAGI (reference sequence). CDR3 length: 15 amino acids. CDR3 sequence: CASSYLGISGNTIYF. The CDR3 DNA reads TGTGCCAGCAGTTACCTGGGCATCTCTGGAAACACCATATATTTT.

This clone was found a few times. The rearrangement joins TRBV7-3 to TRBJ2-7; 8 bases are a match to TRBD1. CDR1 and CDR2 from the germline V gene are SGHTA and FQGTGA. J gave up 4 bases and V 5 bases, and 7 bases lay outside the gene matches. The CDR3 spans 14 residues. The CDR3 here is CASSPGQGRYEQYF. The CDR3 DNA follows: TGTGCCAGCAGCCCAGGACAGGGTCGGTACGAGCAGTACTTC.

The chain combines TRBV2 with TRBJ2-2; the D gene is possibly TRBD1 (5 bases). Trimming took 5 bases from V and 5 from J, leaving 9 bases between them. The germline gives CDR1 SNHLY, CDR2 FYNNEI. The CDR3 runs to 13 residues. CDR3 sequence (DNA): TGTGCCAGCAGTTTGACAGAGACCGGGGAGCTGTTTTTT. Its translation is CASSLTETGELFF.

This chain links TRBV19 with TRBJ1-6, with D possibly TRBD1 on 6 matching bases. Germline V gene data show CDR1 as LNHDA and CDR2 as SQIVND (reference sequence). The CDR3 runs 16 residues. V dropped 2 bases and J dropped 7 bases, with 15 bases sitting between them. In nucleotides, the CDR3 is TGTGCCAGTAGTATAACGGGTGCAGGGGTGAATTCACCCCTCCACTTT. It codes for CASSITGAGVNSPLHF. Looking up the rest from reference TRBV19 and TRBJ1-6 gives the full variable domain: DGGITQSPKYLFRKEGQNVTLSCEQNLNHDAMYWYRQDPGQGLRLIYYSQIVNDFQKGDIAEGYSVSREKKESFPLTVTSAQKNPTAFYLCASSITGAGVNSPLHFGNGTRLTVT.